Presented here are 16 T cell receptor beta chains from one specimen sequenced in a study of metastatic and nonmetastatic thyroid tumors. Patients underwent thyroid surgery, and none had received any treatment before it. TCRdb re-called the PCR reads through MiXCR. In the table there are around 16,000 clones, about 30% of which are singletons. The sample was adjacent normal tissue. These TCRs come from a female donor with papillary thyroid cancer or a benign thyroid nodule (not recorded which). Some clones in this sample may be carry-over from other donors' samples.

This clone was detected many times. This rearrangement joins TRBV6-2 or TRBV6-3 to TRBJ2-7; D unclear. Trimming cost V 2 bases and J 1 base, with 12 bases left between them. Germline V lookup: CDR1 MNHEY, CDR2 SVGEGT. This CDR3 spans 15 amino acids. The CDR3 region has the DNA TGTGCCAGCAGTTACGAGGCAGCCACTTCCTACGAGCAGTACTTC. The encoded protein is CASSYEAATSYEQYF.

This clone was counted a single time. The gene calls are TRBV11-2 and TRBJ2-3; TRBD2 agrees at 10 bases. In germline, CDR1 is SGHAT, CDR2 FQNNGV. The CDR3 consists of 16 residues. The junction had 3 bases not matched to a gene; V was cut back by 0 bases and J by 3 bases. This chain's CDR3 is CASSLEGAGGTDTQYF. Written as DNA, the CDR3 is TGTGCCAGCAGCTTAGAAGGAGCGGGAGGGACAGATACGCAGTATTTT.

There are a few counts of this clone. This chain uses TRBV20-1 with TRBJ2-7; 8 bases align to TRBD2. Germline assignment: CDR1 DFQATT and CDR2 SNEGSKA (reference sequence). V trimming: 1 base; J trimming: 3 bases; junction bases outside the gene matches: 8. This CDR3 is 15 amino acids long. CDR3 in amino acids: CSARGSSGSYYEQYF. DNA for the CDR3: TGCAGTGCTAGAGGGTCTAGCGGGTCTTACTACGAGCAGTACTTC.

The gene calls are TRBV30 and TRBJ2-7, with D possibly matching TRBD1 (7 bases). CDR3 length: 13 amino acids. V was clipped by 8 bases and J by 6 bases, with 20 bases between them. Germline V gene sequence: CDR1 GTSNPN, CDR2 SVGIG (reference sequence). The CDR3 here is CAAAPGGTAEQYF. In DNA form, the CDR3 reads TGTGCCGCAGCCCCAGGGGGGACAGCCGAGCAGTACTTC.

This clone was seen only a few times. The chain carries TRBV6-1 and TRBJ2-3, with TRBD2 identical over 11 bases. Germline assignment: CDR1 MNHNS and CDR2 SASEGT. Trimming took 3 bases from V and 1 from J; bases not matched to a gene: 0. The CDR3 is made up of 15 amino acids. The chain's CDR3 is CASSETSGGTDTQYF. The CDR3 DNA is TGTGCCAGCAGTGAGACTAGCGGGGGCACAGATACGCAGTATTTT.

The chain recombines TRBV20-1 with TRBJ2-3; tentatively, D is TRBD2 (6 bases). Per the germline V gene, CDR1 is DFQATT and CDR2 is SNEGSKA (reference sequence). The V gene lost 3 bases and the J gene lost 0 bases, with 10 bases spanning the gap. The CDR3 loop spans 14 amino acids. CDR3 region: CSASDGGSTDTQYF. In nucleotides, the CDR3 is TGCAGTGCTAGTGATGGGGGGAGCACAGATACGCAGTATTTT.

This clone was detected a few times. The identical CDR3 is also encoded by other nucleotide sequences in the sample. V is TRBV20-1 and J is TRBJ2-5, with D unresolved. The CDR3 sequence is 11 residues long. The V gene lost 1 base and the J gene lost 4 bases, with 4 bases spanning the gap. Germline-derived CDR1 and CDR2 are DFQATT and SNEGSKA (reference sequence). The CDR3 loop reads CSARARETQYF. CDR3 nucleotide sequence: TGCAGTGCTAGAGCGAGAGAGACCCAGTACTTC.

The chain joins TRBV20-1 to TRBJ2-5, with 9 bases matching TRBD1. J was trimmed by 5 bases and V by 0 bases; bases with no gene match: 10. Germline CDR1 reads DFQATT; CDR2 reads SNEGSKA (reference sequence). The CDR3 has 16 residues. CDR3 in DNA: TGCAGTGCTAGAGATCAGCAGGGGGACAGGGCGGAGACCCAGTACTTC. This encodes CSARDQQGDRAETQYF.

As for this clone: This CDR3 is also generated by other DNA sequences in the sample. CDR3 in amino acids: CASSRTGTALYEQYF. Written as DNA, the CDR3 is TGTGCCAGCTCACGGACAGGGACTGCTCTCTACGAGCAGTACTTC. The V call is TRBV18, the J call TRBJ2-7; 8 bases are a match to TRBD1. V shed 4 bases and J 3 bases; nucleotides not matched to a gene: 8. There are 15 residues in the CDR3. CDR1 is KGHSH, CDR2 LQKENI, per germline.

The rearrangement joins TRBV9 to TRBJ1-2; perhaps TRBD1 as D (6 bases). V lost 4 bases, J lost 7 bases, and 14 bases lay in between. The CDR3 length is 13 residues. Germline lookup yields CDR1 SGDLS and CDR2 YYNGEE. The CDR3 nucleotides read TGTGCCAGCAGCCCCGGGGGGGCAGGTGGCTACACCTTC. Translating it yields CASSPGGAGGYTF.

This chain uses TRBV6-2 or TRBV6-3 with TRBJ1-2, with D possibly being TRBD1 (6 bases). This CDR3 has 15 amino acids. The germline V gene encodes CDR1 MNHEY and CDR2 SVGEGT. The V gene lost 4 bases and the J gene lost 7 bases, with 19 bases spanning the gap. The CDR3 nucleotides read TGTGCCAGCAGTTCTGGTGGGACGGGGGCGCTTGGCTACACCTTC. Protein sequence: CASSSGGTGALGYTF.

V and J are TRBV5-1 and TRBJ2-7; possible D gene TRBD2, 6 bases. The CDR3 is 13 amino acids. Trimming left V 0 bases short and J 6 bases short, with 10 bases between. Germline lookup yields CDR1 SGHRS and CDR2 YFSETQ. The CDR3: CASSLVVGGEQYF. CDR3 DNA: TGCGCCAGCAGCTTGGTTGTGGGGGGCGAGCAGTACTTC.

The rearrangement joins TRBV20-1 to TRBJ2-7; D uncertain. The V and J ends lost 5 bases and 9 bases respectively, with 11 bases between them. CDR1 is DFQATT and CDR2 is SNEGSKA in the germline V gene (reference sequence). The CDR3 is 10 amino acids. The CDR3 DNA reads as TGCAGTGCTTCAGAAGAAGGGCAGTACTTC. This gives the protein CSASEEGQYF.

In its sample, this clone was seen a few times. The V call is TRBV2, the J call TRBJ2-7, with D possibly TRBD1 on 6 matching bases. CDR3 length equals 15 residues. Per the germline V gene, CDR1 is SNHLY and CDR2 is FYNNEI. Trimming left V 3 bases short and J 5 bases short, with 17 bases between. In nucleotides, the CDR3 is TGTGCCAGCAGTGAGAGGGCGGTACAGGGTAACGAGCAGTACTTC. It is translated as CASSERAVQGNEQYF.

In its sample, this clone was seen many times. V gene TRBV2 combines with J gene TRBJ2-2, with TRBD2 matching over 7 bases. After removal of 6 bases from V and 6 bases from J, the junction contained 4 bases not matched to a gene. CDR1 SNHLY and CDR2 FYNNEI come from the germline V gene. CDR3 length: 13 residues. CDR3: CASRDGLAGELFF. The CDR3 DNA sequence: TGTGCCAGCAGAGATGGACTAGCCGGGGAGCTGTTTTTT.

V and J are TRBV12-3 or TRBV12-4 and TRBJ2-3; D not resolved. V gave up 1 base and J gave up 8 bases, with 7 bases separating them. CDR3 size: 12 residues. CDR3 sequence: CASSLGLVTQYF. The CDR3 DNA follows: TGTGCCAGCAGTTTAGGGTTAGTTACGCAGTATTTT.